Listed below are T cell receptor beta chains from one sample, sequenced in a study of monozygotic twins with inflammatory bowel disease. TCRdb re-analyzed the 5' RACE reads; it lists each CDR3 protein once, without DNA. The sample table sets out a few hundred thousand distinct CDR3 sequences. Sequences were obtained from blood. The receptors derive from a human donor with ulcerative colitis or Crohn's disease, or a healthy co-twin of an affected twin (not recorded which). Both conserved end residues are part of each CDR3.

j_call | v_call | cdr3_aa
TRBJ2-7 | TRBV12-3/TRBV12-4 | CASSSGTYEQYF
TRBJ1-6 | TRBV9 | CASSVTTGANSPLHF
TRBJ1-6 | TRBV7-9 | CASSLGKQSSYNSPLHF
TRBJ2-7 | TRBV5-1 | CASRYLAGGTYEQYF
TRBJ1-1 | TRBV5-6 | CASTYGQGYTEAFF
TRBJ2-7 | TRBV20-1 | CSAPRSGGSSYEQYF
TRBJ1-1 | TRBV5-1 | CASSSGPPRSEAFF
TRBJ2-2 | TRBV12-3/TRBV12-4 | CASSFRVGELFF
TRBJ2-2 | TRBV18 | CASSRGPDGNTGELFF
TRBJ2-1 | TRBV20-1 | CSARAAGGVLYNEQFF
TRBJ2-4 | TRBV5-8 | CASSLDGSENMQYF
TRBJ2-5 | TRBV5-1 | CASSLGTVLQETQYF
TRBJ1-2 | TRBV7-2 | CASSLSPGTGARGYTF
TRBJ2-5 | TRBV18 | CASSPAGWETQYF
TRBJ2-7 | TRBV20-1 | CSASGAPGGVSYEQYF
TRBJ2-4 | TRBV12-3/TRBV12-4 | CASKGGGLAKNIQYF
TRBJ1-6 | TRBV5-1 | CASRWGAETNSPLHF
TRBJ2-2 | TRBV10-3 | CAIERTNTGELFF
TRBJ1-1 | TRBV19 | CASSVGGHTEAFF
TRBJ2-1 | TRBV5-1 | CASSLGGTSSSSYNEQFF
TRBJ1-2 | TRBV6-5 | CASSYSDPGDYGYTF
TRBJ2-4 | TRBV20-1 | CSARGGASKNIQYF
TRBJ2-3 | TRBV5-1 | CASSLPPGLTTRTDTQYF
TRBJ1-6 | TRBV11-2 | CASSLDSPLHF
TRBJ1-5 | TRBV10-3 | CAIRSRVGQPQHF
TRBJ1-2 | TRBV5-1 | CASSPPQGAGGYTF
TRBJ1-2 | TRBV5-5 | CASSPRQGANYGYTF
TRBJ1-2 | TRBV5-5 | CASSGRDAFSNYGYTF
TRBJ2-1 | TRBV5-1 | CASTDERGAAANEQFF
TRBJ1-2 | TRBV19 | CASSWERGDYGYTF
TRBJ1-1 | TRBV5-1 | CASSLAVGWGTEAFF
TRBJ2-1 | TRBV20-1 | CSAGGLRDNEQFF
TRBJ2-5 | TRBV12-3/TRBV12-4 | CASSYSGGLQETQYF